Below, 9 T cell receptor beta chains from the same sample are listed, as sequenced in a study of vaccination and CD4 T cells after COVID-19. For these TCRs, the target antigens are not known. Noted treatment: roughly ten-day PBMC culture with coronavirus spike peptide pools or control peptides (ViraFEST assay). With the Oncomine TCR Beta short-read assay, DNA from cultured CD4+ T cells was sequenced. A single record per CDR3 protein comes from TCRdb applying MiXCR to the PCR reads. Seen here are under 30,000 distinct CDR3 sequences, around two fifths observed once, and the top ten hold under 20%. The sample was CD4+ T cells from blood, cultured in vitro, taken before SARS-CoV-2 vaccination. Receptor source: a human donor who received a COVID-19 vaccine.

This clonotype was detected a few times. The rearrangement links TRBV6-5 to TRBJ1-1, with D perhaps TRBD1 (5 bases). CDR3 size: 13 residues. Trimming took 4 bases from V and 3 from J, leaving 9 bases between them. Germline V gene lookup returns CDR1 MNHEY and CDR2 SVGAGI. The CDR3 coding sequence is TGTGCCAGCAGTTGGACAATTGACACTGAAGCTTTCTTT. This translates into CASSWTIDTEAFF.

The chain links TRBV6-1 to TRBJ2-5; possibly TRBD2 for D (5 bases). The CDR3 runs 13 residues. Germline lookup yields CDR1 MNHNS and CDR2 SASEGT. Trimming took 6 bases from V and 3 from J, leaving 11 bases between them. The DNA for the CDR3 is TGTGCCAGCAGCTCGGACGGGGAAGAGACCCAGTACTTC. Residues: CASSSDGEETQYF.

This rearrangement joins TRBV19 to TRBJ1-2; perhaps TRBD1 as D (6 bases). From germline, CDR1 is LNHDA and CDR2 SQIVND (reference sequence). This CDR3 region has 15 residues. Trimming cost V 10 bases and J 5 bases, with 23 bases left between them. CDR3 coding DNA: TGTGCCACGGACGACGGTTCCGCTCAGGGGTATGGCTACACCTTC. Protein sequence: CATDDGSAQGYGYTF.

The chain employs TRBV5-1 and TRBJ2-5; D is perhaps TRBD1 (5 bases). This CDR3 has 15 amino acids. V dropped 0 bases and J dropped 4 bases, with 13 bases sitting between them. CDR1 is SGHRS, CDR2 YFSETQ, per germline. The CDR3 nucleotides read TGCGCCAGCAGCTTGGCCGCAGGGCTTCTAGAGACCCAGTACTTC. Its translation is CASSLAAGLLETQYF.

Only a few counts were recorded for this clonotype. This sequence joins TRBV4-2 and TRBJ1-6; 7 nucleotides match TRBD1. Trimming removed 1 base from V and 8 bases from J; junction bases left unmatched: 11. Looked up from germline, CDR1 is LGHNA and CDR2 is YNFKEQ. The CDR3 extends over 17 amino acids. In DNA, the CDR3 is TGTGCCAGCAGCCAAGGTTCGGGGTCAGGGGGGTATTCACCCCTCCACTTT. Its protein product is CASSQGSGSGGYSPLHF.

In its sample, this clonotype was seen a few times. The rearrangement uses TRBV10-1 and TRBJ1-4; D possibly corresponds to TRBD1 (6 bases). The V end lost 6 bases, the J end lost 3 bases, and 14 bases lay between the germline ends. The CDR3 has 15 amino acids. Germline V CDR1 and CDR2: WNHNN, SYGVQD (reference sequence). The CDR3 is CASSRGGNSNEKLFF. The CDR3 DNA reads TGCGCCAGCAGCCGGGGGGGCAACTCTAATGAAAAACTGTTTTTT.

This clonotype was detected a few times. The genes are TRBV19 and TRBJ1-1; 7 nucleotides match TRBD1. Germline V CDR1 and CDR2: LNHDA, SQIVND (reference sequence). The CDR3 length is 14 residues. Trimming at V came to 9 bases and at J to 2 bases, leaving 9 bases not matched to a gene. CDR3 DNA: TGTGCCAGCTCCTCGGACAGGCTAAACACTGAAGCTTTCTTT. This sequence encodes CASSSDRLNTEAFF.

The chain joins TRBV15 to TRBJ2-1; D perhaps matches TRBD1 (5 bases). Trimming shortened V by 0 bases and J by 6 bases, and 6 bases separated the two germline ends. This CDR3 comprises 13 residues. Germline CDR1 LNHNV, CDR2 YYDKDF (reference sequence). The CDR3 loop is CATSRDQGNEQFF. CDR3 bases: TGTGCCACCAGCAGAGATCAGGGCAATGAGCAGTTCTTC.

This clonotype turned up a few times. The chain combines TRBV2 with TRBJ1-5; 8 bases are shared with TRBD1. J lost 4 bases, V lost 5 bases, and 1 base had no gene match. The CDR3 contains 13 residues. CDR1 and CDR2 from the germline V gene are SNHLY and FYNNEI. The CDR3 protein is CASSTGGNQPQHF. In DNA, the CDR3 is TGTGCCAGCAGTACAGGGGGTAATCAGCCCCAGCATTTT.